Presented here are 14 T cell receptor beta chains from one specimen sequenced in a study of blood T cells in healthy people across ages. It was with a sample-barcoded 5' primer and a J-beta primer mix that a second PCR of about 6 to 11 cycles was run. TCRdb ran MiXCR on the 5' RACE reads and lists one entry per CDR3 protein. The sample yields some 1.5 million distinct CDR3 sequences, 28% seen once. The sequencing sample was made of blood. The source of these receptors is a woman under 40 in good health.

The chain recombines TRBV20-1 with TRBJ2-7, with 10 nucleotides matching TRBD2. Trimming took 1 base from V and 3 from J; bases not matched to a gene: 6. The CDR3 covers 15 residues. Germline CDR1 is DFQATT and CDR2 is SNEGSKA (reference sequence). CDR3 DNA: TGCAGTGCTAGAGGGCCACTAGCGGGGAACTACGAGCAGTACTTC. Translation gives CSARGPLAGNYEQYF.

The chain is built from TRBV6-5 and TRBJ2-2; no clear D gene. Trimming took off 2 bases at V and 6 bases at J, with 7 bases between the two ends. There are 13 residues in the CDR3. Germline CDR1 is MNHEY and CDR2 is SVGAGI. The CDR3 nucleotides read TGTGCCAGCAGTTACCTGAGCGCCGGGGAGCTGTTTTTT. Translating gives CASSYLSAGELFF.

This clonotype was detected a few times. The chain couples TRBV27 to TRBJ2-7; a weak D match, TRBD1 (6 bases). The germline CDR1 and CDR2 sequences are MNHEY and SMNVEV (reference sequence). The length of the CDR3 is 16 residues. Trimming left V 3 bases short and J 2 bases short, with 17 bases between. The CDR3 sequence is CASSFGRAGVTYEQYF. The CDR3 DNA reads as TGTGCCAGCAGTTTTGGCAGGGCAGGGGTGACCTACGAGCAGTACTTC.

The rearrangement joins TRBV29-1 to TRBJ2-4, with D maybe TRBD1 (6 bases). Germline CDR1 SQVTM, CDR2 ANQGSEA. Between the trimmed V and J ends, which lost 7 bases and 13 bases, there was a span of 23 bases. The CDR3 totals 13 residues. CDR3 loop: CSALGGSYNEQYF. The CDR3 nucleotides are TGCAGCGCGTTAGGGGGTTCCTACAATGAGCAGTACTTC.

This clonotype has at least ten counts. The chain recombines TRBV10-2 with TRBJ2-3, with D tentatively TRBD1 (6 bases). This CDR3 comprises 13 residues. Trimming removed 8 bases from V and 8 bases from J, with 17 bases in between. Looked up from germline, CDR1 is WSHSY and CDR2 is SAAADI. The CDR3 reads CASSDRPRGTQYF. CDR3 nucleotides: TGCGCCAGCTCTGACAGGCCAAGGGGTACGCAGTATTTT.

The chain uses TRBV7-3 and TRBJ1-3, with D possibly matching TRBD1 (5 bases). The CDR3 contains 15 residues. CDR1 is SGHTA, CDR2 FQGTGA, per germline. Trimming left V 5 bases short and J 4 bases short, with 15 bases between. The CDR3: CASSPDRGIGNTIYF. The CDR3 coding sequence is TGTGCCAGCAGCCCTGACAGAGGGATCGGAAACACCATATATTTT.

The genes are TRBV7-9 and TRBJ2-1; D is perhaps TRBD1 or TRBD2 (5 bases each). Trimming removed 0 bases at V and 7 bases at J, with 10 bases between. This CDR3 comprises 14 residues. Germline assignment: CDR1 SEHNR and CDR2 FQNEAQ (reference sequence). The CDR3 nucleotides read TGTGCCAGCAGCTTAGCGGGCAGGGAGAATGAGCAGTTCTTC. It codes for CASSLAGRENEQFF.

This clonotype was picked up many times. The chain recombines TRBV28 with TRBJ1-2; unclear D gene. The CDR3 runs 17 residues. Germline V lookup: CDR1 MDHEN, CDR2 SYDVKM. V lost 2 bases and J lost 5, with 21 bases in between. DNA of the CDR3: TGTGCCAGCAGTTTAAATAGTCTCGGACGGAAAAATTATGGCTACACCTTC. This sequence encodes CASSLNSLGRKNYGYTF.

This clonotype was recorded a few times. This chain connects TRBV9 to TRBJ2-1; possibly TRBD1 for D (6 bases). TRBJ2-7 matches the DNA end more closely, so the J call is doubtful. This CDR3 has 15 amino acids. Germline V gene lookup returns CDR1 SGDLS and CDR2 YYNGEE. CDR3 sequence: CASSATRTAYNEQYF. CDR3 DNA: TGTGCCAGCAGCGCTACTCGGACAGCCTACAATGAGCAGTACTTC.

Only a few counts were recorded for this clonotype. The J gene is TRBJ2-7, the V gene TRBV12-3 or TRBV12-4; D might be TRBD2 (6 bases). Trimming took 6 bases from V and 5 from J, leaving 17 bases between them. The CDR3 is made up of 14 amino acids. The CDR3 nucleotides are TGTGCCAGCAGACCGGGACTCCTGAGCCACGAGCAGTACTTC. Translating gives CASRPGLLSHEQYF.

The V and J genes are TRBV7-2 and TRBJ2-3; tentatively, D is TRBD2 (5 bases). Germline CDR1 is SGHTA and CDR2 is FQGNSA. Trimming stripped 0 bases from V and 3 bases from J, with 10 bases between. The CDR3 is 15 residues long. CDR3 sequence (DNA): TGTGCCAGCAGCTTAGCCACTAGTAGGACAGATACGCAGTATTTT. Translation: CASSLATSRTDTQYF.

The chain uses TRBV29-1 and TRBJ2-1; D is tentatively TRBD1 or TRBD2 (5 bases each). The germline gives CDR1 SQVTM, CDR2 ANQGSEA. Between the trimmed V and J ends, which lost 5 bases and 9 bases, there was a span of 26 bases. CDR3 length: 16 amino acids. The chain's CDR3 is CSVPPGGVASRAEQFF. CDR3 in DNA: TGCAGCGTTCCTCCTGGGGGAGTAGCCTCAAGGGCTGAGCAGTTCTTC.

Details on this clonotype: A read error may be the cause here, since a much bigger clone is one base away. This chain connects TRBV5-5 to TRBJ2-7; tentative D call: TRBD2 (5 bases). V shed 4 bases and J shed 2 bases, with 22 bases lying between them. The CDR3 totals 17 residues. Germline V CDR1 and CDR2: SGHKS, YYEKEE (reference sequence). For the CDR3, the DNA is TGTGCCAGCAGCCTGGAGGCAGCAAGTTCTATACCCTACGAGCAGTACTTC. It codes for CASSLEAASSIPYEQYF.

The CDR3, as DNA: TGTGCCAGCAGCCAAGCATGGGACAGCTCCTACGAGCAGTACTTC. This codes for CASSQAWDSSYEQYF. J is TRBJ2-7 and V is TRBV14, with 7 bases matching TRBD1. The trim removed 1 base at V and 0 bases at J, leaving 3 bases unmatched. The CDR3 covers 15 residues. Germline V lookup: CDR1 SGHDN, CDR2 FVKESK.